This T cell receptor beta chain was recorded in a study of OX40 agonist ivuxolimab in advanced cancers. Across the whole study: Partial responses were observed in three patients, of whom one had hepatocellular carcinoma and two had cutaneous melanoma.

V was cut by 6 bases and J by 2 bases, with 14 bases left in between. Germline V CDR1 and CDR2: SGHTA, FQGTGA. CDR3 length: 14 amino acids. TCRdb keeps only in-frame clones here, not all; method: immunoSEQ multiplex PCR. The sample contains about 30,000 clones, 85% to 95% of which appear only once. The sample consisted of CD4+ or CD8+ T cells sorted from blood, taken in a trial of the OX40 agonist ivuxolimab. This receptor was taken from an adult with an advanced solid tumor such as melanoma, head and neck, liver or kidney cancer. The V call is TRBV7-3, the J call TRBJ2-7; D remains ambiguous. Here the CDR3 DNA reads TGTGCCAGCAGTCCCTCAGAGAGACCCTACGAGCAGTACTTC. Its translation: CASSPSERPYEQYF.